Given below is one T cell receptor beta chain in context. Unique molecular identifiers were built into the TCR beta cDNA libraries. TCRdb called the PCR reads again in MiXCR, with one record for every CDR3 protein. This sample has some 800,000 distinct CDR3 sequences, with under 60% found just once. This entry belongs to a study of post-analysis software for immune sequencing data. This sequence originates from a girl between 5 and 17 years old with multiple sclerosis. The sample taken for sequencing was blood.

The CDR3 nucleotides are TGCAGTGCGACACATAGCGGGAGGGCCTTCTATGAGCAGTTCTTC. It is translated as CSATHSGRAFYEQFF. This sequence joins TRBV20-1 and TRBJ2-1, with 11 bases lining up with TRBD2. The germline V gene encodes CDR1 DFQATT and CDR2 SNEGSKA (reference sequence). CDR3 length: 15 residues. After removal of 6 bases from V and 8 bases from J, the junction contained 12 bases not matched to a gene.